These 23 T cell receptor beta chains were all obtained from the same sample, sequenced in a study of control samples from healthy donors and cancer patients. The protocol was immunoSEQ multiplex PCR, while the TCRdb copy is restricted to in-frame clones and leaves out a portion. This sample has 100,000 to 150,000 clones; 90% occur once, and the top ten carry around 2.3%. Sequencing was performed on blood. These receptors originate from a man in his forties in good health.

This sequence joins TRBV11-2 and TRBJ1-4; perhaps TRBD1 as D (5 bases). The CDR3 runs to 13 residues. V was pared by 7 bases and J by 5 bases, with 11 bases between. Germline loops: CDR1 SGHAT, CDR2 FQNNGV. The CDR3 coding sequence is TGTGCCAGCACCCAGGGAGGGAATGAAAAACTGTTTTTT. It codes for CASTQGGNEKLFF.

The chain is built from TRBV28 and TRBJ1-1; 7 nucleotides align to TRBD1. Germline V gene sequence: CDR1 MDHEN, CDR2 SYDVKM. This CDR3 has 11 amino acids. The CDR3 DNA sequence: TGTGCTTCGGGACAGTACACTGAAGCTTTCTTT. It translates to CASGQYTEAFF.

The rearrangement joins TRBV5-1 to TRBJ1-1; D call uncertain. The CDR3 runs 13 residues. In germline, CDR1 is SGHRS, CDR2 YFSETQ. V lost 7 bases and J 5 bases, leaving 15 bases between the germline ends. CDR3 bases: TGCGCCAGCGCCAAACTACTCGGGACTGAAGCTTTCTTT. It yields the protein CASAKLLGTEAFF.

The chain combines TRBV7-9 with TRBJ1-2, with D unclear. Germline CDR1 is SEHNR and CDR2 is FQNEAQ (reference sequence). The CDR3 is 14 residues long. V lost 5 bases and J lost 4, with 14 bases in between. The CDR3 DNA follows: TGTGCCAGCAGCCCCGGCGGTGGGCTCTATGGCTACACCTTC. Its protein is CASSPGGGLYGYTF.

J is TRBJ1-1 and V is TRBV19; D is unclear. This CDR3 is 15 amino acids long. Per germline, CDR1 LNHDA and CDR2 SQIVND (reference sequence). V was cut by 3 bases and J by 4 bases, with 15 bases left in between. The CDR3, as DNA: TGTGCCAGTAGTATTGGTGCGGGTTTGGGCACTGAAGCTTTCTTT. Its translation is CASSIGAGLGTEAFF.

The V gene is TRBV6-4, the J gene TRBJ2-2; 8 nucleotides agree with TRBD2. Per germline, CDR1 MRHNA and CDR2 SNTAGT. V shed 6 bases, J shed 4 bases, and the junction held 7 bases outside the gene matches. This CDR3 comprises 15 residues. The CDR3 spells CASSPGGTGTGELFF. The CDR3 DNA sequence: TGTGCCAGCAGCCCGGGGGGGACGGGCACCGGGGAGCTGTTTTTT.

CDR3 in DNA: TGTGCCAGCAGCCTCGAGCCCCAGCGGGGGACCCAGTACTTC. Translation: CASSLEPQRGTQYF. V usage is TRBV9 and J usage is TRBJ2-5, with 7 bases identical to TRBD2. Germline V CDR1 and CDR2: SGDLS, YYNGEE. J was trimmed by 7 bases and V by 4 bases; bases with no gene match: 10. The CDR3 sequence is 14 residues long.

This rearrangement joins TRBV15 to TRBJ2-3; D could derive from TRBD1 or TRBD2 (5 bases each). The CDR3 spans 15 residues. The V and J ends lost 1 base and 2 bases respectively, with 10 bases between them. CDR1 and CDR2 from the germline V gene are LNHNV and YYDKDF (reference sequence). The CDR3 reads CATSRGLGTTDTQYF. The CDR3 DNA reads TGTGCCACCAGCAGAGGACTGGGGACCACAGATACGCAGTATTTT.

V and J are TRBV30 and TRBJ2-5; 7 bases agree with TRBD1. Trimming removed 6 bases from V and 5 bases from J; junction bases left unmatched: 15. The CDR3 is made up of 15 amino acids. Germline V lookup: CDR1 GTSNPN, CDR2 SVGIG (reference sequence). The CDR3 DNA reads as TGTGCCTGTAAAGGGACAGAGCATATCGGTGAGACCCAGTACTTC. Its translation: CACKGTEHIGETQYF.

The chain uses TRBV10-1 and TRBJ1-1; D is uncertain. Germline V gives CDR1 WNHNN, CDR2 SYGVQD (reference sequence). V was clipped by 5 bases and J by 1 base, with 14 bases between them. CDR3 size: 15 residues. CDR3 residues: CASSTHIGENTEAFF. The CDR3, as DNA: TGCGCCAGCAGTACCCATATTGGGGAGAACACTGAAGCTTTCTTT.

The rearrangement links TRBV19 to TRBJ1-4; maybe TRBD1 (5 bases). The ends were cut back, 6 bases at V and 8 bases at J, with 19 bases in the middle. Per germline, CDR1 LNHDA and CDR2 SQIVND (reference sequence). CDR3 size: 15 residues. The CDR3: CASSSTWGFEEKLFF. The CDR3 DNA follows: TGTGCCAGTAGCTCCACTTGGGGGTTTGAGGAAAAACTGTTTTTT.

The gene calls are TRBV4-2 and TRBJ2-4; a possible D gene is TRBD1 (7 bases). The ends were cut back, 4 bases at V and 14 bases at J, with 21 bases in the middle. CDR1 and CDR2 from the germline V gene are LGHNA and YNFKEQ. The CDR3 extends over 14 amino acids. The CDR3: CASSLERQGGTEYF. CDR3 DNA sequence: TGTGCCAGCAGCCTTGAGAGACAGGGAGGCACGGAGTACTTC.

The chain couples TRBV11-1 to TRBJ2-1, with 8 positions matching TRBD1. After removal of 5 bases from V and 5 bases from J, the junction contained 8 bases not matched to a gene. Germline CDR1 SGHAT, CDR2 FQDESV (reference sequence). The CDR3 is 15 amino acids. The DNA for the CDR3 is TGTGCCAGCAGCAGAGGACAGGGTATCCACAATGAGCAGTTCTTC. It encodes CASSRGQGIHNEQFF.

The chain uses TRBV13 and TRBJ2-3, with 8 nucleotides matching TRBD2. The CDR3 length is 14 residues. Germline-derived CDR1 and CDR2 are PRHDT and FYEKMQ (reference sequence). The V segment lost 6 bases and the J segment 4 bases; nucleotides outside the gene matches: 6. The CDR3: CASRKLAGSDTQYF. In DNA form, the CDR3 reads TGTGCCAGCAGAAAATTAGCGGGGTCAGATACGCAGTATTTT.

This chain joins TRBV2 and TRBJ2-5, with 13 positions matching TRBD2. CDR1 SNHLY and CDR2 FYNNEI come from the germline V gene. The CDR3 extends over 14 amino acids. The trim removed 9 bases at V and 1 base at J, leaving 2 bases unmatched. The CDR3 DNA reads TGTGCCAGGACTAGCGGGGGGTCCCAAGAGACCCAGTACTTC. Protein: CARTSGGSQETQYF. The full variable domain, in which reference TRBV2 and TRBJ2-5 provide the parts outside the CDR3, is EPEVTQTPSHQVTQMGQEVILRCVPISNHLYFYWYRQILGQKVEFLVSFYNNEISEKSEIFDDQFSVERPDGSNFTLKIRSTKLEDSAMYFCARTSGGSQETQYFGPGTRLLVL.

The gene calls are TRBV30 and TRBJ1-5, with TRBD1 as a possible D gene (5 bases). The germline V gene encodes CDR1 GTSNPN and CDR2 SVGIG (reference sequence). V was cut by 0 bases and J by 4 bases, with 7 bases left in between. This CDR3 is built from 13 residues. The CDR3 protein is CAWSVKGNQPQHF. The CDR3 nucleotides are TGTGCCTGGAGTGTAAAGGGGAATCAGCCCCAGCATTTT.

The chain is built from TRBV29-1 and TRBJ1-1, with D uncertain. Per the germline V gene, CDR1 is SQVTM and CDR2 is ANQGSEA. Deletions cut 2 bases from V and 5 bases from J, with 9 bases between. The CDR3 sequence is 12 residues long. CDR3 DNA sequence: TGCAGCGTTGAACGGGGAGCTACTGAAGCTTTCTTT. This encodes CSVERGATEAFF.

V gene TRBV9 combines with J gene TRBJ2-1; 9 bases match TRBD1. The junction had 20 bases not matched to a gene; V was cut back by 4 bases and J by 9 bases. Germline V gives CDR1 SGDLS, CDR2 YYNGEE. This CDR3 is 18 amino acids long. CDR3 coding DNA: TGTGCCAGCAGCCCAGGGACAGGGAGGAAGTTGGGCATGATTGAGCAGTTCTTC. It encodes CASSPGTGRKLGMIEQFF.

This clone was counted a few times. The gene calls are TRBV7-9 and TRBJ1-5; possibly TRBD1 for D (5 bases). Germline CDR1 reads SEHNR; CDR2 reads FQNEAQ (reference sequence). Deletions cut 5 bases from V and 5 bases from J, with 10 bases between. The CDR3 is 13 amino acids. The CDR3 reads CASSPQGDQPQHF. The CDR3 bases are TGTGCCAGCAGCCCCCAGGGCGATCAGCCCCAGCATTTT.

V usage is TRBV9 and J usage is TRBJ2-3; 7 bases agree with TRBD2. J was trimmed by 0 bases and V by 1 base; bases with no gene match: 2. The length of the CDR3 is 15 residues. CDR1 and CDR2 (germline): SGDLS, YYNGEE. CDR3 bases: TGTGCCAGCAGCGTATCCGGGGGGAGCACAGATACGCAGTATTTT. Amino acids: CASSVSGGSTDTQYF.

The chain recombines TRBV10-2 with TRBJ2-1, with 10 bases aligning to TRBD2. Losses at the gene ends were 10 bases for V and 7 bases for J; bases not matched to a gene: 7. The CDR3 loop spans 13 amino acids. Germline CDR1 reads WSHSY; CDR2 reads SAAADI. The chain's CDR3 is CATKAGGPNEQFF. The CDR3 coding sequence is TGCGCCACCAAAGCGGGGGGGCCTAATGAGCAGTTCTTC.

The chain combines TRBV7-9 with TRBJ2-7, with TRBD1 matching 12 bases. The CDR3 covers 15 residues. After removal of 5 bases from V and 5 bases from J, the junction contained 7 bases not matched to a gene. Germline V gives CDR1 SEHNR, CDR2 FQNEAQ (reference sequence). CDR3 amino acids: CASSQGTGGFNEQYF. The CDR3, as DNA: TGTGCCAGCAGCCAAGGGACAGGGGGCTTCAACGAGCAGTACTTC.

V is TRBV2 and J is TRBJ1-2; possibly TRBD1 for D (5 bases). This CDR3 contains 13 residues. Between the trimmed V and J ends, which lost 6 bases and 7 bases, there was a span of 15 bases. Germline loops: CDR1 SNHLY, CDR2 FYNNEI. CDR3 in DNA: TGTGCCAGCAGAGGGACGCCCGGGGGTGGCTACACCTTC. Translated, it gives CASRGTPGGGYTF. The full variable domain, completed using reference TRBV2 and TRBJ1-2, is EPEVTQTPSHQVTQMGQEVILRCVPISNHLYFYWYRQILGQKVEFLVSFYNNEISEKSEIFDDQFSVERPDGSNFTLKIRSTKLEDSAMYFCASRGTPGGGYTFGSGTRLTVV.